This T cell receptor (beta chain) was captured in a study of CD8 T cells in Susac syndrome. CDR1 and CDR2 (germline): SGHAT, FQNNGV. This CDR3 has 14 residues. The germline V and J ends were trimmed by 3 bases and 4 bases, with 12 bases remaining between them. Sequencing of TCR beta covered CD8+ and CD4+ T cells obtained from blood. Roughly 0.45 to 1 ug RNA was reverse transcribed with random hexamers. Amplification of the TCR beta CDR3 was carried out by immunoSEQ multiplex PCR, which spanned a total of 54 Vbeta and 13 Jbeta segments. TCRdb used MiXCR to reprocess the immunoSEQ multiplex PCR reads, holding one entry per CDR3 protein. The sample includes 150,000 to 200,000 distinct CDR3 sequences, approximately 94% seen only once; the top ten take about 0.095%.

The specimen was CD4+ T cells from PBMCs. The chain uses TRBV11-2 and TRBJ1-2; maybe TRBD1 (6 bases). The sequence was collected from a human donor with multiple sclerosis. The CDR3 region is CASSFSGGGYGYTF. DNA for the CDR3: TGTGCCAGCAGCTTCTCAGGAGGGGGCTATGGCTACACCTTC.